This T cell receptor beta chain derives from a study of T cell responses to AZD1222 COVID-19 vaccine. The CDR3 consists of 14 residues. CDR1 is SGHNT, CDR2 YYREEE, per germline (reference sequence). With 4 bases removed from V and 8 bases from J, the gap between germline ends came to 16 bases. The table came from immunoSEQ multiplex PCR; TCRdb's copy has only in-frame clones and leaves some out. The sample includes 80,000 to 100,000 clones, 86% of them seen just once. This TCR was sampled from an adult who received the AZD1222 COVID-19 vaccine. The sequencing used peripheral blood, collected 28 days after the second AZD1222 dose. V and J are TRBV5-4 and TRBJ1-5; perhaps TRBD1 as D (6 bases). The CDR3 is CASSQLGGAEPQHF. The CDR3 coding sequence is TGTGCCAGCAGCCAACTGGGGGGCGCGGAGCCCCAGCATTTT.